This TCR beta chain is drawn from a study of T cells in Graves' hyperthyroidism and ophthalmopathy. Study-level findings and limits: Most expanded thyroid clonotypes above 0.001 recurred in blood.

TCR beta CDR3 sequences were amplified from RNA transcripts. HTBI primers were used for first-round RT-PCR of the TCR CDR3. TCRdb re-derived calls from the multiplex PCR reads in MiXCR, one entry per CDR3 protein. The sample yields roughly 550,000 distinct CDR3 sequences, 15% to 20% seen once. This CDR3 comprises 15 residues. Germline trimming cut 6 bases from V and 2 bases from J; bases unmatched to any gene: 4. Germline CDR1 MDHEN, CDR2 SYDVKM. Many counts were recorded for this clonotype. Its antigen is unknown. Material: blood. J is TRBJ2-3 and V is TRBV28, with TRBD2 matching over 11 bases. This TCR was recovered from a woman aged 25-40 years with Graves' ophthalmopathy. CDR3 sequence: CASSETSGNTDTQYF. Written as DNA, the CDR3 is TGTGCCAGCAGCGAGACTAGCGGGAACACAGATACGCAGTATTTT.